The 16 T cell receptor beta chains below all came from one sample that was sequenced in a study of T cells in Graves' hyperthyroidism and ophthalmopathy. Researchers took RNA transcripts and amplified the TCR beta CDR3 regions from them. Initially, a first-round RT-PCR of the TCR CDR3 employed the HTBI primer set. Each CDR3 protein is one row after TCRdb ran MiXCR on the multiplex PCR reads. The data contain a few hundred thousand distinct CDR3 sequences, roughly 22% of them singletons. The material sequenced was blood. The receptors here all came from a man aged 25 to 40 with Graves' ophthalmopathy.

This clonotype was recorded a few times. This rearrangement joins TRBV7-6 to TRBJ2-2; 13 positions match TRBD2. Unmatched junction bases numbered 8, after V lost 5 bases and J lost 2 bases. The CDR3 consists of 18 residues. Per germline, CDR1 SGHVS and CDR2 FNYEAQ. The CDR3 sequence is CASSAQLAGGRNTGELFF. In DNA, the CDR3 is TGTGCCAGCAGCGCCCAACTAGCGGGAGGGAGAAACACCGGGGAGCTGTTTTTT.

This clonotype was seen only a few times. The genes are TRBV4-1 and TRBJ1-5, with 7 bases identical to TRBD1. Per the germline V gene, CDR1 is MGHRA and CDR2 is YSYEKL. The trim removed 3 bases at V and 0 bases at J, leaving 8 bases unmatched. This CDR3 comprises 17 residues. The CDR3 DNA sequence: TGCGCCAGCAGCCATGGTGTCAGGGGGGATAGCAATCAGCCCCAGCATTTT. Translation gives CASSHGVRGDSNQPQHF.

The rearrangement uses TRBV20-1 and TRBJ2-7; D remains unclear. The CDR3 loop spans 16 amino acids. V lost 0 bases, J lost 0 bases, and 15 bases lay in between. Germline V gene sequence: CDR1 DFQATT, CDR2 SNEGSKA (reference sequence). This CDR3 is CSARDRLIPSSYEQYF. The DNA for the CDR3 is TGCAGTGCTAGAGATCGTCTAATCCCAAGCTCCTACGAGCAGTACTTC.

This clonotype was seen only a few times. The gene calls are TRBV4-1 and TRBJ2-5; 7 bases align to TRBD1. J gave up 5 bases and V 1 base, and 4 bases lay outside the gene matches. This CDR3 is built from 14 residues. Germline V gene lookup returns CDR1 MGHRA and CDR2 YSYEKL. The CDR3: CASSQVGGGETQYF. DNA for the CDR3: TGCGCCAGCAGCCAAGTAGGGGGCGGGGAGACCCAGTACTTC.

This clonotype was counted many times. This chain connects TRBV20-1 to TRBJ1-1; possible D gene TRBD1, 5 bases. Germline lookup yields CDR1 DFQATT and CDR2 SNEGSKA (reference sequence). Trimming took 3 bases from V and 1 from J, leaving 12 bases between them. The length of the CDR3 is 14 residues. The CDR3 loop reads CSASRGVTNTEAFF. The CDR3 region has the DNA TGCAGTGCTAGTAGAGGGGTGACGAACACTGAAGCTTTCTTT.

This clonotype was counted once. Since a much larger clone is just one base distant, this may be a read error. The conserved closing phenylalanine or tryptophan is absent in this CDR3, likely reflecting a read error. This chain joins TRBV18 and TRBJ1-2, with 7 bases aligning to TRBD1. The germline gives CDR1 KGHSH, CDR2 LQKENI. The CDR3 has 15 residues. The ends lost 5 bases at V and 2 bases at J; junction bases unmatched: 8. In DNA, the CDR3 is TGTGCCAGCTCATCCCGACAGGGTTTGAACTATGGCTACACCCTC. The encoded protein is CASSSRQGLNYGYTL.

This chain uses TRBV7-2 with TRBJ2-4, with 9 bases identical to TRBD2. Trimming removed 1 base from V and 0 bases from J; junction bases left unmatched: 10. CDR1 and CDR2 from the germline V gene are SGHTA and FQGNSA. This CDR3 contains 19 residues. CDR3 bases: TGTGCCAGCAGCTTAGTGAGAGGAGGAGCGGGGGGAGCCAAAAACATTCAGTACTTC. Its translation is CASSLVRGGAGGAKNIQYF.

This clonotype has ten or more counts. V usage is TRBV4-1 and J usage is TRBJ2-1; 7 nucleotides line up with TRBD1. Germline V lookup: CDR1 MGHRA, CDR2 YSYEKL. The V segment lost 4 bases and the J segment 1 base; nucleotides outside the gene matches: 4. This CDR3 region has 15 residues. The CDR3, as DNA: TGCGCCAGCAGCCGCCGGGACAGTTCCTACAATGAGCAGTTCTTC. This encodes CASSRRDSSYNEQFF.

This clonotype was detected a few times. The chain uses TRBV20-1 and TRBJ2-7, with TRBD1 matching 9 bases. The CDR3 runs to 12 residues. Germline CDR1 is DFQATT and CDR2 is SNEGSKA (reference sequence). CDR3 amino acids: CSVTGGSYEQYF. The CDR3 DNA reads as TGCAGCGTGACAGGGGGCTCCTACGAGCAGTACTTC.

This clonotype was detected only a few times. One junction end does not reproduce the germline sequence, and a read error may be involved. The CDR3 is CSARRGSQETRYF. CDR3 DNA: TGCAGTGCTAGGCGGGGCAGCCAAGAGACCCGGTACTTC. The V call is TRBV20-1, the J call TRBJ2-5, with D perhaps matching TRBD2 (6 bases). Germline V gene sequence: CDR1 DFQATT, CDR2 SNEGSKA (reference sequence). The CDR3 runs to 13 residues.

Comment on this clonotype: A much larger clone sits a single nucleotide away, making a read error possible. The rearrangement links TRBV12-3 or TRBV12-4 to TRBJ2-7; D is unresolved. The CDR3 totals 13 residues. Trimming took off 5 bases at V and 7 bases at J, with 15 bases between the two ends. The CDR3: CASSLFSTEEQYF. In nucleotides, the CDR3 is TGTGCCAGCAGTCTCTTTTCTACGGAGGAGCAGTACTTC.

This clonotype was recorded at least ten times. The chain is built from TRBV7-9 and TRBJ2-7; the D is unclear. V gave up 5 bases and J gave up 7 bases, with 9 bases separating them. The CDR3 is 11 amino acids. Germline CDR1 is SEHNR and CDR2 is FQNEAQ (reference sequence). CDR3 DNA: TGTGCCAGCAGCCGACGTGGTGAGCAGTACTTC. Residues: CASSRRGEQYF. Full variable domain (rest looked up from reference TRBV7-9 and TRBJ2-7): DTGVSQNPRHKITKRGQNVTFRCDPISEHNRLYWYRQTLGQGPEFLTYFQNEAQLEKSRLLSDRFSAERPKGSFSTLEIQRTEQGDSAMYLCASSRRGEQYFGPGTRLTVT.

The chain couples TRBV18 to TRBJ2-1, with TRBD1 as a possible D gene (5 bases). The germline CDR1 and CDR2 sequences are KGHSH and LQKENI. The CDR3 is made up of 11 amino acids. The V gene lost 5 bases and the J gene lost 15 bases, with 14 bases spanning the gap. The CDR3 region is CASSIGQDRFF. The CDR3 region has the DNA TGTGCCAGCTCAATCGGACAAGACCGGTTCTTC.

As regards this clonotype: This may be a read error, as it is one base from a much larger clone. The V gene is TRBV30, the J gene TRBJ2-7, with 8 bases identical to TRBD2. The junction had 7 bases not matched to a gene; V was cut back by 4 bases and J by 2 bases. The CDR3 has 14 amino acids. CDR1 and CDR2 (germline): GTSNPN, SVGIG (reference sequence). For the CDR3, the DNA is TGTGCCTGGACTATTAGCGGGGAAACCTACGAGCAGTACTTC. It yields the protein CAWTISGETYEQYF.

The chain couples TRBV6-6 to TRBJ2-7, with TRBD1 matching 9 bases. This CDR3 comprises 15 residues. The junction had 6 bases not matched to a gene; V was cut back by 1 base and J by 5 bases. Germline CDR1 MNHNY, CDR2 SVGAGI (reference sequence). CDR3 nucleotides: TGTGCCAGCAGTTACTTCCCGGGACAGGGTAACGAGCAGTACTTC. Amino acid sequence: CASSYFPGQGNEQYF.

This clonotype was seen many times. The J gene is TRBJ1-1, the V gene TRBV11-2, with TRBD1 as a possible D gene (5 bases). This CDR3 has 14 residues. The germline gives CDR1 SGHAT, CDR2 FQNNGV. The V end was cut by 1 base, the J end by 1 base, with 7 bases between. DNA for the CDR3: TGTGCCAGCAGCTTAGGACAGCAGAACACTGAAGCTTTCTTT. Protein product: CASSLGQQNTEAFF.